These T cell receptor beta chains were read from a single sample in a study of CD8 T cells in Susac syndrome. In TCRdb, the immunoSEQ multiplex PCR reads were re-called with MiXCR into one record per CDR3 protein. The sample holds almost 450,000 distinct CDR3 sequences, around 85% seen once. The sequenced sample was CD8+ T cells from PBMCs. All receptors come from a human donor with multiple sclerosis. Each CDR3 is given without its conserved first and last residue. The D gene is left open where the match is weak. Size is omitted from some rows. Given values are once, few, many or a class for expanded clones.

-,TRBJ1-2,-,TRBV27,ASSLATGYGYT
-,TRBJ2-3,TRBD2,TRBV19,ASSILAGAITDTQY
-,TRBJ1-2,-,TRBV6-5,ASSSDNYGYT
once,TRBJ1-2,-,TRBV7-9,ASSPAGAGYGYT
-,TRBJ1-1,-,TRBV6-2/TRBV6-3,ASSYSREGGFDTEAF
-,TRBJ2-3,TRBD2,TRBV28,ASSQREVTDTQY
-,TRBJ2-1,TRBD1,TRBV7-8,ASSLGPGGFPEQF
once,TRBJ2-2,-,TRBV11-2,ASSSESSGELF
-,TRBJ2-1,TRBD2,TRBV6-2/TRBV6-3,ASEYWTSGTFGSYNEQF
-,TRBJ1-1,-,TRBV6-5,ASSLAPNTEAF
-,TRBJ2-1,TRBD2,TRBV20-1,SARDPGLAGGPYYNEQF
-,TRBJ2-3,TRBD2,TRBV27,ASSLWTSGRGGTDTQY
-,TRBJ2-2,-,TRBV13,ASSYLGTPTLTGELF
-,TRBJ1-5,-,TRBV6-2/TRBV6-3,ASTLRGNQPQH
-,TRBJ2-3,-,TRBV5-1,ASSFFASADTQY
few,TRBJ2-1,-,TRBV4-2,ASSQDLASRSYNEQF
-,TRBJ2-3,TRBD2,TRBV4-2,ASSQVLAGVGPDTQY
-,TRBJ2-7,TRBD1,TRBV11-2,ASSLVVLRGQGNYEQY
-,TRBJ2-1,-,TRBV9,ASSSDYNEQF
-,TRBJ2-7,-,TRBV29-1,SVDLLGSEQY
-,TRBJ2-7,-,TRBV7-6,ASSLVPISGLKGAHEQY
-,TRBJ2-5,-,TRBV10-3,AISGPRDRSEEETQY
-,TRBJ2-1,-,TRBV10-3,AISESADSYNEQF
-,TRBJ1-1,TRBD1,TRBV9,ASSALIGTGGINTEAF
-,TRBJ2-7,-,TRBV11-2,ASSLDRHEQY
-,TRBJ1-4,-,TRBV4-1,ASSHPPREKLF
-,TRBJ2-7,-,TRBV2,ASSDGQIYEQY
-,TRBJ2-7,TRBD1,TRBV4-1,ASSQGDSVMYEQY
-,TRBJ1-1,TRBD1,TRBV6-1,ASEFPPDRATEAF
-,TRBJ1-1,-,TRBV7-6,ASSDTSNTEAF
-,TRBJ2-3,TRBD2,TRBV29-1,SAEDRLLGLADHTQY
-,TRBJ2-1,-,TRBV4-2,ASSQDVGSNEQF
-,TRBJ2-5,-,TRBV2,ASKEWSQETQY
-,TRBJ2-1,-,TRBV14,ASSHTPAIEQF
-,TRBJ2-1,-,TRBV7-8,ASSLEGWNEQF
-,TRBJ2-3,-,TRBV6-1,ASSPHLGPGTDTQY
once,TRBJ2-3,-,TRBV11-2,ASSNSPPTDTQY
-,TRBJ1-1,-,TRBV9,ASSSNPGEANTEAF
-,TRBJ1-6,-,TRBV21-1,ASSTDISSYNSPLH